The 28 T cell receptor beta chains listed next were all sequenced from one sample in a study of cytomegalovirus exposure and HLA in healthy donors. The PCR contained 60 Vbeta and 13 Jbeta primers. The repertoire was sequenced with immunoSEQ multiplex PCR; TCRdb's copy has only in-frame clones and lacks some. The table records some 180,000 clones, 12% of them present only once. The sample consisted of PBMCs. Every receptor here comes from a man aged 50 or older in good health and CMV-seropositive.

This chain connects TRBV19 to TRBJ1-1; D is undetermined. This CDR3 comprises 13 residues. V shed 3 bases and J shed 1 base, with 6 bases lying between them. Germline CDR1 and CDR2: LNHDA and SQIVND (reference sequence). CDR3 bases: TGTGCCAGTAGTATGAACAGGAACACTGAAGCTTTCTTT. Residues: CASSMNRNTEAFF.

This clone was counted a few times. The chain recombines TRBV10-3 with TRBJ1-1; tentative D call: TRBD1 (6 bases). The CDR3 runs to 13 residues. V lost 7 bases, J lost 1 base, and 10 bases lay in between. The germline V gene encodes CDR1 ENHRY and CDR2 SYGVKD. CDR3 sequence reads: CAIKPDRNTEAFF. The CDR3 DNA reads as TGTGCCATCAAACCGGACAGGAACACTGAAGCTTTCTTT.

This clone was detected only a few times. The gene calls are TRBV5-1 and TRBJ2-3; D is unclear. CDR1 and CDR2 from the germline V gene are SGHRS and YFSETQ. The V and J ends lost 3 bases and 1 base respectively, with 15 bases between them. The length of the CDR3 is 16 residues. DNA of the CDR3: TGCGCCAGCAGCTCCTTCAAGGTGCAGGGCACAGATACGCAGTATTTT. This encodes CASSSFKVQGTDTQYF.

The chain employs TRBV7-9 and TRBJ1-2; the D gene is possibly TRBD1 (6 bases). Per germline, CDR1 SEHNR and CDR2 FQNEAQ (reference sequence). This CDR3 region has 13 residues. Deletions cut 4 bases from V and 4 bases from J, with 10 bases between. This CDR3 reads CASSSAGAYGYTF. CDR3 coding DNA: TGTGCCAGCAGCTCGGCAGGGGCCTATGGCTACACCTTC.

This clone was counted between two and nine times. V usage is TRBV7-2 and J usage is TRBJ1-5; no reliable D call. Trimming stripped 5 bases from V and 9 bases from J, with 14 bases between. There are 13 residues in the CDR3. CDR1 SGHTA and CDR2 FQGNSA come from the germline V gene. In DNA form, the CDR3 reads TGTGCCAGCAGCATACTCGTTTTAAGGCCCCAGCATTTT. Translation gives CASSILVLRPQHF.

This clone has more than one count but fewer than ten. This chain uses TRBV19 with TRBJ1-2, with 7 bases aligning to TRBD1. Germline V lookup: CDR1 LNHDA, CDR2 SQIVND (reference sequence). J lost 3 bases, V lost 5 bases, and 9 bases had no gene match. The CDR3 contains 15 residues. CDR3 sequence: CASSVQGIGDYGYTF. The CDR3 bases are TGTGCCAGTAGTGTACAGGGGATAGGGGACTATGGCTACACCTTC.

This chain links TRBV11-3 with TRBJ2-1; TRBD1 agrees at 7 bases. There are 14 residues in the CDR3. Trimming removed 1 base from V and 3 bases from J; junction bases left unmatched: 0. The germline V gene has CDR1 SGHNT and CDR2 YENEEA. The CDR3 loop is CASSLGQGYNEQFF. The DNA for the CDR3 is TGTGCCAGCAGCTTAGGACAGGGCTACAATGAGCAGTTCTTC.

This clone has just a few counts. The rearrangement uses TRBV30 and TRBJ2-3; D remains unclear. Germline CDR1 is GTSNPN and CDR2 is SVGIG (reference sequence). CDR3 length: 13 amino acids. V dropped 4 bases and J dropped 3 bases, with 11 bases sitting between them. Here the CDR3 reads CAWTAPRTDTQYF. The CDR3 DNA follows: TGTGCCTGGACGGCACCTAGAACAGATACGCAGTATTTT.

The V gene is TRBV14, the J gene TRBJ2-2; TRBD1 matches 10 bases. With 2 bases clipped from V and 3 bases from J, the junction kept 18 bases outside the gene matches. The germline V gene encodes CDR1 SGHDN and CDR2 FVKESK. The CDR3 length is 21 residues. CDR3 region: CASSQLAGTGASSRDTGELFF. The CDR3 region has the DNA TGTGCCAGCAGCCAACTGGCCGGGACAGGGGCCTCAAGCAGGGACACCGGGGAGCTGTTTTTT.

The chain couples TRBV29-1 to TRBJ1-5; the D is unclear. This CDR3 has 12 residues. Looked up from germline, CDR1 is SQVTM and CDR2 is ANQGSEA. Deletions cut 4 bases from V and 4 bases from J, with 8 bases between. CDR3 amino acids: CSVAAANQPQHF. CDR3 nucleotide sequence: TGCAGCGTTGCGGCGGCAAATCAGCCCCAGCATTTT.

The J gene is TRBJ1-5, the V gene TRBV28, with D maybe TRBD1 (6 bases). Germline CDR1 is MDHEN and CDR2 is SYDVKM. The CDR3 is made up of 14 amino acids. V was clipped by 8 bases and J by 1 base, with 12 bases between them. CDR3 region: CASVLGGSNQPQHF. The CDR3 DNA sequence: TGTGCCAGCGTGTTAGGGGGAAGCAATCAGCCCCAGCATTTT. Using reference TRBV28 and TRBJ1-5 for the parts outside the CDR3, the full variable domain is DVKVTQSSRYLVKRTGEKVFLECVQDMDHENMFWYRQDPGLGLRLIYFSYDVKMKEKGDIPEGYSVSREKKERFSLILESASTNQTSMYLCASVLGGSNQPQHFGDGTRLSIL.

CDR3 residues: CSVVSWTGSSYEQYV. CDR3 coding DNA: TGCAGCGTTGTCTCCTGGACAGGGAGCTCCTACGAGCAGTACGTC. J is TRBJ2-7 and V is TRBV29-1, with TRBD1 matching over 8 bases. Germline assignment: CDR1 SQVTM and CDR2 ANQGSEA. V lost 4 bases to trimming and J lost 0 bases; unmatched junction nucleotides: 8. The CDR3 totals 15 residues.

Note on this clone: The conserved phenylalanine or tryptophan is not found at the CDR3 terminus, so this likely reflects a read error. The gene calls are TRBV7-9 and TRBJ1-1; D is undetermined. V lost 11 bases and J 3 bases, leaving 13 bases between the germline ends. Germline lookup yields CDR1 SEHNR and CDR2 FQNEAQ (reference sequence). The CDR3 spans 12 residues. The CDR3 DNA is TGTGCCGCCTCCGGTGGGGACACTGAAGCTTTCGTT. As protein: CAASGGDTEAFV.

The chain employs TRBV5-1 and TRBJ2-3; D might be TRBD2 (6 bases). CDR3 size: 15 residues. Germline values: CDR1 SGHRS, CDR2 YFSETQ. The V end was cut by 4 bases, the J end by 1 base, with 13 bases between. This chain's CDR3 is CASSPTPGGTDTQYF. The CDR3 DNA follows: TGCGCCAGCAGCCCAACCCCGGGGGGCACAGATACGCAGTATTTT.

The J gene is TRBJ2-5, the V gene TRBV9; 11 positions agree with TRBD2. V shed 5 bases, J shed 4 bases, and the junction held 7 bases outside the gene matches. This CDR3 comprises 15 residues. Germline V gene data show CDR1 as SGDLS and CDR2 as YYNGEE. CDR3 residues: CASSATSGVGETQYF. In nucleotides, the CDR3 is TGTGCCAGCAGTGCGACTAGCGGGGTGGGAGAGACCCAGTACTTC.

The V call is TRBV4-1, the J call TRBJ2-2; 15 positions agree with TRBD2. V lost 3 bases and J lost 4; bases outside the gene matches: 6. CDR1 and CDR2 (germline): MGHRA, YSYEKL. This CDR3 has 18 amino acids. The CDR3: CASSQAGLAGGGTGELFF. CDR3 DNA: TGCGCCAGCAGCCAGGCCGGACTAGCGGGGGGGGGCACCGGGGAGCTGTTTTTT.

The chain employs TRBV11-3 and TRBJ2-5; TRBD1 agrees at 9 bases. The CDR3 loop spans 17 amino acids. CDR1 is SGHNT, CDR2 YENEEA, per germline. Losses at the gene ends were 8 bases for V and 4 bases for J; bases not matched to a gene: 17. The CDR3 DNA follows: TGTGCCAGCGCCACACCGAACAGGGGGCGCACAGGAGAGACCCAGTACTTC. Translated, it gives CASATPNRGRTGETQYF.

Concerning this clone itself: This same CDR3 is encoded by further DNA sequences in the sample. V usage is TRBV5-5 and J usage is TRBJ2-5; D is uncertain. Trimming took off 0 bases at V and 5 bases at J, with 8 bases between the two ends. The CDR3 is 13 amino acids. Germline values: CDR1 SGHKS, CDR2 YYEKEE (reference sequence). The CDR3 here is CASSLGPQETQYF. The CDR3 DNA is TGTGCCAGCAGCTTGGGCCCTCAGGAGACCCAGTACTTC.

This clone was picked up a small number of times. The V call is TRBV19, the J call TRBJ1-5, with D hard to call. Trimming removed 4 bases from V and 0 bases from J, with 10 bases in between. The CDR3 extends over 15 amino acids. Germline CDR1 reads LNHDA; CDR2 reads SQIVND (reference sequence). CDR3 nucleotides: TGTGCCAGTAGTAAAGACGGGTATAGCAATCAGCCCCAGCATTTT. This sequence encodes CASSKDGYSNQPQHF.

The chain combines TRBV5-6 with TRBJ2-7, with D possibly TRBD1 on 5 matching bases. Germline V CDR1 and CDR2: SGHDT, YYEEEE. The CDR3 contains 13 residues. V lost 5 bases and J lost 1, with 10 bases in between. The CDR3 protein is CASSPDRSYEQYV. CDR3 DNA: TGTGCCAGCAGTCCTGACAGATCCTACGAGCAGTACGTC.

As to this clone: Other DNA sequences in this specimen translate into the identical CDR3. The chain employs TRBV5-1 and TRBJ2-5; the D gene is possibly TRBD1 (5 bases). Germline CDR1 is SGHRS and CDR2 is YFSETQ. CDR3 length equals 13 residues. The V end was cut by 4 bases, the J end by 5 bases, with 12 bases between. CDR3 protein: CASSLQGRETQYF. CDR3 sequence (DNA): TGCGCCAGCAGCCTCCAGGGTCGGGAGACCCAGTACTTC. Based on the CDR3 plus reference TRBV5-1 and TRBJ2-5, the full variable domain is KAGVTQTPRYLIKTRGQQVTLSCSPISGHRSVSWYQQTPGQGLQFLFEYFSETQRNKGNFPGRFSGRQFSNSRSEMNVSTLELGDSALYLCASSLQGRETQYFGPGTRLLVL.

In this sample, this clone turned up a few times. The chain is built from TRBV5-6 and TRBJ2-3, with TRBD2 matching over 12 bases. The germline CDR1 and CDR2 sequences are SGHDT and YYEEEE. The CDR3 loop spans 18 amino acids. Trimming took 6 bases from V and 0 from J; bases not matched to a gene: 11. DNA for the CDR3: TGTGCCAGCACCATAGGGACTAGCGGGTCCGCTAGCACAGATACGCAGTATTTT. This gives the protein CASTIGTSGSASTDTQYF.

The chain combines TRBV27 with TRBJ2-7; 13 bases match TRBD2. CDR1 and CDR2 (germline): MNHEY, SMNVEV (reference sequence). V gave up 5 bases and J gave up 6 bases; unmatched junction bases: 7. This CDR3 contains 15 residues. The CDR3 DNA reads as TGTGCCAGCAGTCCCCTTCGGACTAGCGGGGGCGAGCAGTACGTC. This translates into CASSPLRTSGGEQYV.

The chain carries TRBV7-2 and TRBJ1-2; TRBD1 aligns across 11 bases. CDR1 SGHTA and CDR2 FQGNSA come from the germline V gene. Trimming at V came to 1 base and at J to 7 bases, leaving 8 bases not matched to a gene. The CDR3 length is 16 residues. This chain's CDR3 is CASSLDTGQGALGYTF. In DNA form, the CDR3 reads TGTGCCAGCAGCTTAGACACTGGACAGGGGGCCCTTGGCTACACCTTC. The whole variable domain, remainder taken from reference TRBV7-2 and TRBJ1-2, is GAGVSQSPSNKVTEKGKDVELRCDPISGHTALYWYRQSLGQGLEFLIYFQGNSAPDKSGLPSDRFSAERTGGSVSTLTIQRTQQEDSAVYLCASSLDTGQGALGYTFGSGTRLTVV.

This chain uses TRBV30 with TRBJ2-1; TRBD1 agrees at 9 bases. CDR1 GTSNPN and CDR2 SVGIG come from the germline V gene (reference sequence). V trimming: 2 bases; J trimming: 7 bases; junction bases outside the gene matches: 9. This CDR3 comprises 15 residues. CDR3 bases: TGTGCCTGGAGTATTGGCGGGACAGGGAAAAATGAGCAGTTCTTC. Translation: CAWSIGGTGKNEQFF.

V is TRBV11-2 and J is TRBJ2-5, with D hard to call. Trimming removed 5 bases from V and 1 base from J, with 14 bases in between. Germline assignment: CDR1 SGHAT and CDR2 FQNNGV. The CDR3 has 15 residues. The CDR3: CASSPPGWFQETQYF. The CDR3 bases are TGTGCCAGCAGCCCCCCCGGGTGGTTCCAAGAGACCCAGTACTTC.

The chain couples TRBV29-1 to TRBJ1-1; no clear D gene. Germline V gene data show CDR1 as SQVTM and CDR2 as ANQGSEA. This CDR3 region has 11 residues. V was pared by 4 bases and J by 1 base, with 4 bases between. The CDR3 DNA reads TGCAGCGTTGGGGCGAACACTGAAGCTTTCTTT. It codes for CSVGANTEAFF.

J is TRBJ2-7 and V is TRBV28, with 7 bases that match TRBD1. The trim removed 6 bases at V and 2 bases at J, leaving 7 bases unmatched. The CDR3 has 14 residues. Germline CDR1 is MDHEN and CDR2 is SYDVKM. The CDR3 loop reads CASRTTGEPYEQYV. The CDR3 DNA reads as TGTGCCAGCAGGACAACAGGGGAACCCTACGAGCAGTACGTC.